This entry describes one T cell receptor beta chain. This sample stems from a study of OX40 agonist ivuxolimab in advanced cancers. Per the germline V gene, CDR1 is SGHRS and CDR2 is YFSETQ. The germline V and J ends were trimmed by 0 bases and 6 bases, with 14 bases remaining between them. This CDR3 spans 15 amino acids. Generated by immunoSEQ multiplex PCR, the TCRdb table keeps only in-frame clones and is missing some. The profile shows about 51,000 clones, around 77% of them singletons. The V and J genes are TRBV5-1 and TRBJ2-3; tentatively, D is TRBD1 or TRBD2 (6 bases each). This receptor was taken from an adult with an advanced solid tumor such as melanoma, head and neck, liver or kidney cancer. The sequencing here drew on CD4+ or CD8+ T cells sorted from blood, taken in a trial of the OX40 agonist ivuxolimab. CDR3 DNA sequence: TGCGCCAGCAGCTTGGGAGGGGGGCCCCCCGATACGCAGTATTTT. This sequence encodes CASSLGGGPPDTQYF.